The clone carrying this T cell receptor (beta chain) has only one observation. This sample is part of a study of CD8 T cells in Susac syndrome. Controls matched for age and sex were healthy donors. It was negative isolation that provided the CD8+ and CD4+ T cells, whereas TEMRA cells were enriched by FACS. The CDR3 totals 13 residues. J lost 6 bases, V lost 7 bases, and 3 bases had no gene match. Germline-derived CDR1 and CDR2 are MNHNS and SASEGT. The RNA, roughly 0.45 to 1 ug, was put through reverse transcription using random hexamers. By means of immunoSEQ multiplex PCR, TCR beta CDR3 spanning 54 Vbeta and 13 Jbeta underwent amplification. TCRdb reprocessed the immunoSEQ multiplex PCR reads via MiXCR and lists one record per CDR3 protein. The sample records some 80,000 distinct CDR3 sequences, around 94% being singletons.

This receptor was obtained from a human donor in good health. The rearrangement joins TRBV6-1 to TRBJ2-1; 10 bases line up with TRBD2. Sequenced: CD8+ T cells from PBMCs. CDR3 nucleotide sequence: TGTGCCAGCATCCGGACTAGCGGCAATGAGCAGTTCTTC. This translates into CASIRTSGNEQFF.